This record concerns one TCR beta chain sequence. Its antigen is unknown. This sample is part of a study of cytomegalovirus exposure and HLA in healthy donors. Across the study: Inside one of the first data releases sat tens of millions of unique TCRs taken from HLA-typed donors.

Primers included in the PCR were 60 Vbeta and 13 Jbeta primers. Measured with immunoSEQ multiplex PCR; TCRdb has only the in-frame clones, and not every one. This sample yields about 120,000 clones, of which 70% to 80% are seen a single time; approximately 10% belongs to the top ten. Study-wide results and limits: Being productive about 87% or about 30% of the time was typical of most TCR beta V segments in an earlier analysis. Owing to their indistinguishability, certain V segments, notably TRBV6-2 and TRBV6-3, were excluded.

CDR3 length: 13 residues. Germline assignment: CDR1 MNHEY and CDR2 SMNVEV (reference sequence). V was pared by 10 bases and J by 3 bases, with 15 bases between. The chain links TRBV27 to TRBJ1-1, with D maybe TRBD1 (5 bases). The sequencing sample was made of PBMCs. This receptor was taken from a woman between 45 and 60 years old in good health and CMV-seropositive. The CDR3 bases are TGTGCCAACAAGAGGGAGGGGCACACTGAAGCTTTCTTT. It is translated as CANKREGHTEAFF.